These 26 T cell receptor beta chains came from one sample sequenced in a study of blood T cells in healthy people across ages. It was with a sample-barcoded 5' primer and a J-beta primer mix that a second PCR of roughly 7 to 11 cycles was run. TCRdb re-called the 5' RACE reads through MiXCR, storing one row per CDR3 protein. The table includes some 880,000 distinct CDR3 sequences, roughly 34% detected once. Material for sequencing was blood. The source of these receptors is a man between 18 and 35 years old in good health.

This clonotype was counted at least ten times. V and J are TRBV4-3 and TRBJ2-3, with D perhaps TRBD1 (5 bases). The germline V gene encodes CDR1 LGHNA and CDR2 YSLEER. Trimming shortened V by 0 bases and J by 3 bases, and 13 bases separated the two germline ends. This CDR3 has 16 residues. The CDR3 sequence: CASSQDSQGRTDTQYF. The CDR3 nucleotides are TGCGCCAGCAGCCAAGACTCCCAGGGTAGGACAGATACGCAGTATTTT.

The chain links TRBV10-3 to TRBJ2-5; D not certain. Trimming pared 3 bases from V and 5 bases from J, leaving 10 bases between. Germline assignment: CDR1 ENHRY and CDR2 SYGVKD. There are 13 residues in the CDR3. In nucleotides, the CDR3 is TGTGCCATCAGTGAAAGGCGCCGGGAGACCCAGTACTTC. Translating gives CAISERRRETQYF.

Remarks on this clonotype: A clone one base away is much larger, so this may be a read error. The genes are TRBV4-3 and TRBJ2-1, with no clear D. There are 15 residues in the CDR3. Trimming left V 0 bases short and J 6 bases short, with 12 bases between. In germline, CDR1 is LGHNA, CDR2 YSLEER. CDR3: CASSQEVQAFNEQFF. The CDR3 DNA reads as TGCGCCAGCAGCCAAGAGGTCCAAGCCTTCAATGAGCAGTTCTTC.

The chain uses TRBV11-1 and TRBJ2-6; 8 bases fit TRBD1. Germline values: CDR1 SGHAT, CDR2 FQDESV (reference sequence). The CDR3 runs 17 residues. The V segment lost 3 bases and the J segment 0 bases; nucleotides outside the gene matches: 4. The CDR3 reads CASSFLQGGSGANVLTF. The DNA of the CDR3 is TGTGCCAGCAGCTTCCTACAGGGGGGCTCTGGGGCCAACGTCCTGACTTTC.

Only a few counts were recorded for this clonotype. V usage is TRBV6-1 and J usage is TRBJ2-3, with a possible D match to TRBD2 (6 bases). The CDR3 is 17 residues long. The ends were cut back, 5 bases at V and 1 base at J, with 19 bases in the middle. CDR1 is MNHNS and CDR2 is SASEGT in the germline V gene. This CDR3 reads CASSTGDIILRTDTQYF. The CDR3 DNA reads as TGTGCCAGCAGTACGGGGGATATTATTCTACGCACAGATACGCAGTATTTT.

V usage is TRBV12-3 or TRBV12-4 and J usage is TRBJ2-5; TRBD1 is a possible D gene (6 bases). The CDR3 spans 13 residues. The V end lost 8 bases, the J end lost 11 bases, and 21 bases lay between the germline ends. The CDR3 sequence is CASCVGTERGQYF. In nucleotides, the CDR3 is TGTGCCAGCTGCGTGGGGACGGAGAGGGGGCAGTACTTC.

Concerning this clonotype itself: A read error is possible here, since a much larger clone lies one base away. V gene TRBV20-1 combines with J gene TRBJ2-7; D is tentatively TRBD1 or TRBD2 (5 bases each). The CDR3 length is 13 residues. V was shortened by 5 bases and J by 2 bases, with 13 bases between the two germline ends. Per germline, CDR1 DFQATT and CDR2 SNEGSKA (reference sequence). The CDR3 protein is CSAATGTPYEQYF. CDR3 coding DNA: TGCAGTGCTGCAACCGGGACCCCCTACGAGCAGTACTTC.

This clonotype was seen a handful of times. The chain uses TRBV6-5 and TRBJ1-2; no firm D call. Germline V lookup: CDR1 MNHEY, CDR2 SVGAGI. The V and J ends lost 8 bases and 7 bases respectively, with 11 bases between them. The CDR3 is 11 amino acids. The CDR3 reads CASLSSRGYTF. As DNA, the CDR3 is TGTGCCAGCCTTTCCTCTCGTGGCTACACCTTC.

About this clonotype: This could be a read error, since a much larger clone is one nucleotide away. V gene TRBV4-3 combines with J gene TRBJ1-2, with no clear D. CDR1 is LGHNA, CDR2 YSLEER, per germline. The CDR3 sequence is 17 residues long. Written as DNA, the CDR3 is TGCGCCAGCGGCCAAGCATCACGGGGAGGCTACGCCTATGGCTACACCTTC. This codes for CASGQASRGGYAYGYTF.

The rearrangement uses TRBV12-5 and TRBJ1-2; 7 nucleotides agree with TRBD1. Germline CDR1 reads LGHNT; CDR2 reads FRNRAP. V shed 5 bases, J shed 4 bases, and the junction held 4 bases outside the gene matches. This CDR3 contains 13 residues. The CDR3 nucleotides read TGTGCTAGTGGTCCAGGGGACAGCTATGGCTACACCTTC. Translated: CASGPGDSYGYTF.

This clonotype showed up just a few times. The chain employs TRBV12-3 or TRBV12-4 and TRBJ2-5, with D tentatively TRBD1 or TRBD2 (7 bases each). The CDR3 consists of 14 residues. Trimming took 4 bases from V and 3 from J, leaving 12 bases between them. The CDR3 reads CASSSQGGEETQYF. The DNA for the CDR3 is TGTGCCAGCAGTTCTCAGGGGGGGGAAGAGACCCAGTACTTC.

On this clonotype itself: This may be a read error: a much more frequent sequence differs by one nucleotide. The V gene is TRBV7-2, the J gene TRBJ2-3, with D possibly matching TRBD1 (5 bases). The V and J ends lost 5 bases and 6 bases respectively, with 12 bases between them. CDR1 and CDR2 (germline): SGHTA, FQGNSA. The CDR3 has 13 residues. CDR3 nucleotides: TGTGCCAGCAGCGTAACTCCAGGGGATACGCAGTATTTT. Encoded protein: CASSVTPGDTQYF.

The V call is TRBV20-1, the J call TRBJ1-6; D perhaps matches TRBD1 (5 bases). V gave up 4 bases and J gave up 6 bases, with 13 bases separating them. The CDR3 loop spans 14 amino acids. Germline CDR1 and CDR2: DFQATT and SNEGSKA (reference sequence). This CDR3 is CSATLQAINSPLHF. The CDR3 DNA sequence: TGCAGTGCTACCCTACAGGCCATTAATTCACCCCTCCACTTT.

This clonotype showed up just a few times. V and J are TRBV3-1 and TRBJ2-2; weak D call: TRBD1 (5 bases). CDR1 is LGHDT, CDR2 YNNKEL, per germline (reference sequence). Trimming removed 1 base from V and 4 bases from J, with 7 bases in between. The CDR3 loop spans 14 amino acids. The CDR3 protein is CASSQAQGTGELFF. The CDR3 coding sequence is TGTGCCAGCAGCCAAGCGCAGGGCACCGGGGAGCTGTTTTTT.

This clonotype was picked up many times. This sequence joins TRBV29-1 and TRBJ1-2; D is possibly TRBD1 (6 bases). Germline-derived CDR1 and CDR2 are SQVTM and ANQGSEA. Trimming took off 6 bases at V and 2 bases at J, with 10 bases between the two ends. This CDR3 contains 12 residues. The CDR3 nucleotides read TGCAGCGTCGTCGACAGGAACTATGGCTACACCTTC. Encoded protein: CSVVDRNYGYTF.

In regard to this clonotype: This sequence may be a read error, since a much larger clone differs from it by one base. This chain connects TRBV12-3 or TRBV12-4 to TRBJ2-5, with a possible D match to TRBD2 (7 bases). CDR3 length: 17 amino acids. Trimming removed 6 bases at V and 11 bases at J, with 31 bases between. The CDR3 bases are TGTGCCAGCAGAAAAGAAGGGGGGGCCGTCTCTTACAATGAGCAGTACTTC. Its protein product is CASRKEGGAVSYNEQYF.

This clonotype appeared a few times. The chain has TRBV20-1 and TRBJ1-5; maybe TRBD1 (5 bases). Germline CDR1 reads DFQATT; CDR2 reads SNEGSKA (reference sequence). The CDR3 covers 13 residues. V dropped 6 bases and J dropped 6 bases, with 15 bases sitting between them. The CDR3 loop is CSARPGAGQPQHF. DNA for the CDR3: TGCAGTGCCCGCCCCGGGGCAGGTCAGCCCCAGCATTTT.

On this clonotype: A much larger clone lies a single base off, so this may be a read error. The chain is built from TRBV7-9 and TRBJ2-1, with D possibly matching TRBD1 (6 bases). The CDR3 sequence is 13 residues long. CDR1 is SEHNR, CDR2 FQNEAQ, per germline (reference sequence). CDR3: CTSSLPGANEQFF. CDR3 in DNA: TGTACCAGCAGCTTACCAGGGGCTAATGAGCAGTTCTTC. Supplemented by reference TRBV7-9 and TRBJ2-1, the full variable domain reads DTGVSQNPRHKITKRGQNVTFRCDPISEHNRLYWYRQTLGQGPEFLTYFQNEAQLEKSRLLSDRFSAERPKGSFSTLEIQRTEQGDSAMYLCTSSLPGANEQFFGPGTRLTVL.

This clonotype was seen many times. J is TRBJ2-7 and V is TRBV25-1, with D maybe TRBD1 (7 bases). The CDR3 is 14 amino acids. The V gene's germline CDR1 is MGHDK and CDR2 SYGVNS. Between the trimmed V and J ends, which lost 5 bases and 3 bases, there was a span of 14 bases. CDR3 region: CASSFGGGFYEQYF. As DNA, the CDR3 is TGTGCCAGCAGTTTCGGAGGGGGCTTCTACGAGCAGTACTTC.

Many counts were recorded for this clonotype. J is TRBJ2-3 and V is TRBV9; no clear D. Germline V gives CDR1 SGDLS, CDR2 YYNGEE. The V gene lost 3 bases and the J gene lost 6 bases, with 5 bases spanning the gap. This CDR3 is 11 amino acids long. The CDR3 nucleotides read TGTGCCAGCAGCGCCCGGGATACGCAGTATTTT. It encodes CASSARDTQYF.

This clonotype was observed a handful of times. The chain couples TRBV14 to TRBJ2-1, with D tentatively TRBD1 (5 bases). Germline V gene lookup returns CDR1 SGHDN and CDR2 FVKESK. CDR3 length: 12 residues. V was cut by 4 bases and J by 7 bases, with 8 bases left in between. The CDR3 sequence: CASSPTANEQFF. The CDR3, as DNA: TGTGCCAGCAGCCCGACAGCTAATGAGCAGTTCTTC.

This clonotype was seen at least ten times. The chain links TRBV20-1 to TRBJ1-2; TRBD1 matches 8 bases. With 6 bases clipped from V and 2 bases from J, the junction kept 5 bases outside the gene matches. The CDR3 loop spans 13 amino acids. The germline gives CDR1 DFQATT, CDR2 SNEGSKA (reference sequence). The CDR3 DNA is TGCAGTGCGCGGACAGGGTTGAACTATGGCTACACCTTC. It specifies CSARTGLNYGYTF.

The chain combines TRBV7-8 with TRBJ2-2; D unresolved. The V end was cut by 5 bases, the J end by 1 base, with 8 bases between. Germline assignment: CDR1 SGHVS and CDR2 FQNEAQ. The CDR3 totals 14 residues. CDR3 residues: CASSTQLNTGELFF. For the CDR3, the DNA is TGTGCCAGCAGCACACAGTTGAACACCGGGGAGCTGTTTTTT.

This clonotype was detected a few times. The CDR3 reads CASSPSGRDVTEAFF. The CDR3, as DNA: TGTGCCAGCAGCCCCTCCGGGAGGGATGTCACTGAAGCTTTCTTT. The chain uses TRBV7-9 and TRBJ1-1; D ambiguous. Per the germline V gene, CDR1 is SEHNR and CDR2 is FQNEAQ (reference sequence). This CDR3 spans 15 amino acids. V was shortened by 5 bases and J by 4 bases, with 17 bases between the two germline ends.

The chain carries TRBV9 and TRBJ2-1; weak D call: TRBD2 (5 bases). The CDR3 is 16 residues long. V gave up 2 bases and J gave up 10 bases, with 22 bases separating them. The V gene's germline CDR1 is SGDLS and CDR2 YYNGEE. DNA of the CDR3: TGTGCCAGCAGCGTGGGAGAAGGGCACGATTACTACGAGCAGTTCTTC. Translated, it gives CASSVGEGHDYYEQFF.

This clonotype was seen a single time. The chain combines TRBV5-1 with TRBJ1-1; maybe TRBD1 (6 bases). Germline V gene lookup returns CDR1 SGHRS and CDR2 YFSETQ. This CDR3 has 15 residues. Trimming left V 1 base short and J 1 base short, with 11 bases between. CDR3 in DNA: TGCGCCAGCAGCTTGAAGGGGGGCGAGAACACTGAAGCTTTCTTT. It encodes CASSLKGGENTEAFF.